This T cell receptor (beta chain) was sequenced during a study of T cell changes during pregnancy in multiple sclerosis. This CDR3 is 15 amino acids long. Looked up from germline, CDR1 is SNHLY and CDR2 is FYNNEI. After removal of 2 bases from V and 5 bases from J, the junction contained 4 bases not matched to a gene. Generated by immunoSEQ multiplex PCR, the TCRdb table keeps only in-frame clones and is missing some. Counted here are 35,000 or so clones, 88% occurring once; the ten biggest clones make up 1.2%. This TCR derives from a female donor with multiple sclerosis, enrolled in a pregnancy study. The source was CD4+ T cells from peripheral blood mononuclear cells, collected before pregnancy. The rearrangement uses TRBV2 and TRBJ2-7, with 12 bases fitting TRBD2. CDR3 region: CASSEQLAGGHEQYF. CDR3 bases: TGTGCCAGCAGTGAACAACTAGCGGGAGGCCACGAGCAGTACTTC. Drawing the rest from reference TRBV2 and TRBJ2-7, the complete variable domain is EPEVTQTPSHQVTQMGQEVILRCVPISNHLYFYWYRQILGQKVEFLVSFYNNEISEKSEIFDDQFSVERPDGSNFTLKIRSTKLEDSAMYFCASSEQLAGGHEQYFGPGTRLTVT.